Below are 26 T cell receptor beta chains sequenced from a single sample in a study of B cell selection in AIRE deficiency. Measured with immunoSEQ multiplex PCR; TCRdb has only the in-frame clones, and not every one. The sample gives about 5,200 clones, roughly 86% of which show up once; around 3% is in the top ten. The regulatory T cell sort gate was CD4+CD25hiCD127low/negative. Specimen: Tregs sorted from PBMCs. All receptors derive from a human donor with AIRE deficiency.

The CDR3, as DNA: TGTGCCAGCAGCTTAGGTCTCGCCGATACGCAGTATTTT. Its protein product is CASSLGLADTQYF. This rearrangement joins TRBV7-9 to TRBJ2-3, with D uncertain. Germline CDR1 reads SEHNR; CDR2 reads FQNEAQ (reference sequence). V dropped 1 base and J dropped 6 bases, with 8 bases sitting between them. The CDR3 length is 13 residues.

This chain uses TRBV5-1 with TRBJ2-2; 9 bases line up with TRBD2. Germline V lookup: CDR1 SGHRS, CDR2 YFSETQ. V lost 2 bases and J lost 0; bases outside the gene matches: 17. This CDR3 contains 21 residues. Here the CDR3 DNA reads TGCGCCAGCAGCTTCTCGAGCATATACATTGGCGGGAGGGCGAACACCGGGGAGCTGTTTTTT. It yields the protein CASSFSSIYIGGRANTGELFF.

This chain connects TRBV5-8 to TRBJ2-7; tentatively, D is TRBD1 or TRBD2 (6 bases each). Germline values: CDR1 SGHTS, CDR2 YDEGEE. This CDR3 is 15 amino acids long. The V end lost 2 bases, the J end lost 2 bases, and 14 bases lay between the germline ends. CDR3: CASSLLGGSAYEQYF. The CDR3 DNA sequence: TGTGCCAGCAGCTTATTGGGGGGCTCGGCCTACGAGCAGTACTTC.

V usage is TRBV10-3 and J usage is TRBJ1-6, with 10 nucleotides matching TRBD1. The CDR3 sequence is 15 residues long. Germline V gene data show CDR1 as ENHRY and CDR2 as SYGVKD. Trimming removed 5 bases from V and 9 bases from J; junction bases left unmatched: 7. In DNA form, the CDR3 reads TGTGCCATCAGTCCCCGACAGGGGGCAAGTTCACCCCTCCACTTT. Encoded protein: CAISPRQGASSPLHF.

The CDR3 coding sequence is TGTGCCAGCAGCTTATTCGGGGGGCGGTCCGGAAACACCATATATTTT. Translation: CASSLFGGRSGNTIYF. The chain links TRBV7-2 to TRBJ1-3; D might be TRBD1 (6 bases). Germline values: CDR1 SGHTA, CDR2 FQGNSA. The germline V and J ends were trimmed by 2 bases and 4 bases, with 15 bases remaining between them. This CDR3 comprises 16 residues.

This clone occurred a few times. The chain recombines TRBV19 with TRBJ2-2; no firm D call. CDR3 length equals 14 residues. Trimming cost V 3 bases and J 4 bases, with 9 bases left between them. Germline CDR1 LNHDA, CDR2 SQIVND (reference sequence). The CDR3 nucleotides read TGTGCCAGTAGTATTAGAGGTACCACCGGGGAGCTGTTTTTT. It translates to CASSIRGTTGELFF.

The V and J genes are TRBV7-2 and TRBJ1-4, with 7 nucleotides matching TRBD1. The CDR3 consists of 15 residues. Trimming removed 3 bases from V and 7 bases from J; junction bases left unmatched: 8. Germline V gene sequence: CDR1 SGHTA, CDR2 FQGNSA. As DNA, the CDR3 is TGTGCCAGCAGCTTGCAGGGGGGCGCGTCTGAAAAACTGTTTTTT. It codes for CASSLQGGASEKLFF. Supplemented by reference TRBV7-2 and TRBJ1-4, the full variable domain reads GAGVSQSPSNKVTEKGKDVELRCDPISGHTALYWYRQSLGQGLEFLIYFQGNSAPDKSGLPSDRFSAERTGGSVSTLTIQRTQQEDSAVYLCASSLQGGASEKLFFGSGTQLSVL.

This chain joins TRBV6-5 and TRBJ1-5, with 8 bases that match TRBD1. The CDR3 has 16 amino acids. V lost 4 bases and J lost 0; bases outside the gene matches: 5. Germline lookup yields CDR1 MNHEY and CDR2 SVGAGI. The CDR3: CASSSQGADSNQPQHF. The CDR3 nucleotides read TGTGCCAGCAGTTCCCAGGGGGCAGATAGCAATCAGCCCCAGCATTTT.

The chain joins TRBV19 to TRBJ1-5; D remains ambiguous. This CDR3 has 14 residues. Trimming took 5 bases from V and 2 from J, leaving 10 bases between them. CDR1 is LNHDA and CDR2 is SQIVND in the germline V gene (reference sequence). CDR3 in amino acids: CASSRGSGNQPQHF. Written as DNA, the CDR3 is TGTGCCAGTAGTCGGGGTTCTGGCAATCAGCCCCAGCATTTT. The full variable domain, completed using reference TRBV19 and TRBJ1-5, is DGGITQSPKYLFRKEGQNVTLSCEQNLNHDAMYWYRQDPGQGLRLIYYSQIVNDFQKGDIAEGYSVSREKKESFPLTVTSAQKNPTAFYLCASSRGSGNQPQHFGDGTRLSIL.

The chain has TRBV14 and TRBJ2-1; 10 nucleotides agree with TRBD2. CDR3 length: 18 amino acids. CDR1 SGHDN and CDR2 FVKESK come from the germline V gene. Germline trimming cut 2 bases from V and 7 bases from J; bases unmatched to any gene: 14. This chain's CDR3 is CASSQHALRLAGKNEQFF. Written as DNA, the CDR3 is TGTGCCAGCAGCCAACACGCGCTAAGACTAGCGGGTAAGAATGAGCAGTTCTTC.

The chain combines TRBV7-2 with TRBJ1-1; D is uncertain. From germline, CDR1 is SGHTA and CDR2 FQGNSA. Trimming took off 1 base at V and 3 bases at J, with 15 bases between the two ends. CDR3 length: 16 amino acids. The DNA for the CDR3 is TGTGCCAGCAGCTTAGGCGGCGGAACCCGCCACACTGAAGCTTTCTTT. Translated: CASSLGGGTRHTEAFF.

This clone was recorded only once. V gene TRBV7-9 combines with J gene TRBJ1-4; D remains ambiguous. The CDR3 sequence is 13 residues long. V shed 2 bases and J shed 8 bases, with 9 bases lying between them. From germline, CDR1 is SEHNR and CDR2 FQNEAQ (reference sequence). This chain's CDR3 is CASSLQSSEKLFF. DNA of the CDR3: TGTGCCAGCAGCTTACAGAGTAGCGAAAAACTGTTTTTT.

J is TRBJ1-1 and V is TRBV5-4; D is unresolved. CDR3 length equals 16 residues. Between the trimmed V and J ends, which lost 0 bases and 0 bases, there was a span of 12 bases. Germline V gene sequence: CDR1 SGHNT, CDR2 YYREEE (reference sequence). In DNA, the CDR3 is TGTGCCAGCAGCTTGGCTCTCGGCAGAATGAACACTGAAGCTTTCTTT. It translates to CASSLALGRMNTEAFF.

The V and J genes are TRBV5-8 and TRBJ2-5; D remains ambiguous. The CDR3 loop spans 14 amino acids. V lost 2 bases and J 3 bases, leaving 11 bases between the germline ends. From germline, CDR1 is SGHTS and CDR2 YDEGEE. The CDR3 loop is CASSLGPTEETQYF. DNA for the CDR3: TGTGCCAGCAGCTTAGGGCCGACGGAAGAGACCCAGTACTTC.

V and J are TRBV19 and TRBJ1-5, with D unresolved. The germline CDR1 and CDR2 sequences are LNHDA and SQIVND (reference sequence). The V end lost 7 bases, the J end lost 4 bases, and 11 bases lay between the germline ends. The CDR3 is 13 amino acids. The CDR3 region is CASTYRGNQPQHF. The CDR3 nucleotides are TGTGCCAGTACTTACCGGGGAAATCAGCCCCAGCATTTT.

This clone has only one observation. This chain joins TRBV7-6 and TRBJ2-7; 10 bases map to TRBD1. From germline, CDR1 is SGHVS and CDR2 FNYEAQ. The length of the CDR3 is 18 residues. The J segment lost 5 bases and the V segment lost 2 bases, leaving 15 bases of the junction unmatched. The CDR3 sequence: CASSLRGQGKPRFNEQYF. The CDR3 DNA sequence: TGTGCCAGCAGCTTACGGGGACAGGGGAAACCTAGGTTCAACGAGCAGTACTTC.

J is TRBJ1-2 and V is TRBV18; a weak D match, TRBD1 (5 bases). V lost 4 bases and J lost 6, with 12 bases in between. The CDR3 runs to 13 residues. Germline V gene lookup returns CDR1 KGHSH and CDR2 LQKENI. CDR3 bases: TGTGCCAGCTCACTCGACAGAACGGATGGCTACACCTTC. Its translation is CASSLDRTDGYTF.

The chain combines TRBV12-5 with TRBJ2-3; D unresolved. V shed 0 bases and J shed 0 bases, with 7 bases lying between them. The CDR3 length is 15 residues. Germline CDR1 is LGHNT and CDR2 is FRNRAP. CDR3 in amino acids: CASGLVLASTDTQYF. CDR3 bases: TGTGCTAGTGGTTTGGTACTCGCTAGCACAGATACGCAGTATTTT.

The V and J genes are TRBV2 and TRBJ1-5; the D is unclear. V was clipped by 6 bases and J by 2 bases, with 8 bases between them. Germline-derived CDR1 and CDR2 are SNHLY and FYNNEI. CDR3 length: 13 amino acids. CDR3 loop: CASRRLGNQPQHF. CDR3 DNA: TGTGCCAGCAGGAGACTAGGCAATCAGCCCCAGCATTTT.

The genes are TRBV19 and TRBJ2-1; the match to TRBD1 covers 12 bases. The germline CDR1 and CDR2 sequences are LNHDA and SQIVND (reference sequence). With V trimmed by 4 bases and J by 8 bases, 18 bases remained unmatched. This CDR3 comprises 19 residues. The CDR3, as DNA: TGTGCCAGTAGTACAACGAGGGGGACCTGGGACAGGGGGCGATATGAGCAGTTCTTC. This encodes CASSTTRGTWDRGRYEQFF.

This chain uses TRBV5-1 with TRBJ2-7; 11 nucleotides align to TRBD1. Per germline, CDR1 SGHRS and CDR2 YFSETQ. The CDR3 is 15 residues long. The V and J ends lost 1 base and 3 bases, in that order; junction bases with no gene match: 3. Here the CDR3 reads CASSLSGTGGYEQYF. CDR3 in DNA: TGCGCCAGCAGCTTGAGTGGGACAGGGGGCTACGAGCAGTACTTC.

This sequence joins TRBV4-2 and TRBJ2-1; 11 bases map to TRBD2. After removal of 0 bases from V and 2 bases from J, the junction contained 0 bases not matched to a gene. The germline V gene encodes CDR1 LGHNA and CDR2 YNFKEQ. The CDR3 sequence is 16 residues long. Here the CDR3 reads CASSQETSGAYNEQFF. The CDR3, as DNA: TGTGCCAGCAGCCAAGAGACTAGCGGGGCCTACAATGAGCAGTTCTTC.

V and J are TRBV2 and TRBJ1-4; no definite D call. The CDR3 runs 12 residues. Trimming stripped 10 bases from V and 8 bases from J, with 14 bases between. Germline CDR1 and CDR2: SNHLY and FYNNEI. CDR3 region: CATRRPYEKLFF. The CDR3 coding sequence is TGTGCCACCAGGAGGCCCTACGAAAAACTGTTTTTT.

This clone was detected once. V is TRBV7-2 and J is TRBJ2-7; unclear D gene. Trimming stripped 1 base from V and 3 bases from J, with 7 bases between. CDR1 SGHTA and CDR2 FQGNSA come from the germline V gene. The length of the CDR3 is 13 residues. The CDR3 protein is CASSLVVGYEQYF. CDR3 bases: TGTGCCAGCAGCTTAGTGGTCGGCTACGAGCAGTACTTC.

This chain uses TRBV5-4 with TRBJ2-7, with 7 bases identical to TRBD1. The CDR3 has 14 amino acids. Germline trimming cut 0 bases from V and 3 bases from J; bases unmatched to any gene: 3. CDR1 and CDR2 from the germline V gene are SGHNT and YYREEE (reference sequence). CDR3 region: CASSLVTGYYEQYF. The CDR3 DNA sequence: TGTGCCAGCAGCTTGGTGACAGGGTACTACGAGCAGTACTTC. The whole variable domain, remainder taken from reference TRBV5-4 and TRBJ2-7, is ETGVTQSPTHLIKTRGQQVTLRCSSQSGHNTVSWYQQALGQGPQFIFQYYREEENGRGNFPPRFSGLQFPNYSSELNVNALELDDSALYLCASSLVTGYYEQYFGPGTRLTVT.

This chain uses TRBV5-8 with TRBJ2-7; D gene ambiguous. V was cut by 3 bases and J by 6 bases, with 7 bases left in between. Germline V gene lookup returns CDR1 SGHTS and CDR2 YDEGEE. The length of the CDR3 is 11 residues. For the CDR3, the DNA is TGTGCCAGCAGCTCCTGGAGCGAGCAGTACTTC. It specifies CASSSWSEQYF.